The rows below give T cell receptor beta chains drawn from one sample of a study of blood T cells in healthy people across ages. Using its own MiXCR run on the 5' RACE reads, TCRdb lists one record per CDR3 protein. Of about 1.4 million distinct CDR3 sequences listed, almost 60% are singletons. Sequencing was performed on blood. The receptors originated from a man between 18 and 29 years old in good health. CDR3s include the opening cysteine and the closing phenylalanine or tryptophan. D genes are given only for firm matches. For some rows the clone size is stated as once, few or many, or as a class when expanded; others skip it.

D: TRBD2; V: TRBV20-1; size: once; J: TRBJ2-3; length: 16; DNA: TGCAGTGCTAGAGATCTCCCTAGCGGGGGCACAGATACGCAGTATTTT; CDR3: CSARDLPSGGTDTQYF
D: .; V: TRBV7-2; size: .; J: TRBJ2-7; length: 19; DNA: TGTGCCAGCAGCTTAGCCGCCAGAACGTGGGGCGGGGCCTCCTACGAGCAGTACTTC; CDR3: CASSLAARTWGGASYEQYF
D: TRBD1; V: TRBV18; size: .; J: TRBJ1-4; length: 15; DNA: TGTGCCACCTCACCGAATCAGGGGGCAGATGAAAAACTGTTTTTT; CDR3: CATSPNQGADEKLFF
D: TRBD1; V: TRBV7-7; size: .; J: TRBJ2-5; length: 15; DNA: TGTGCTAGCAGCCTGGACAGGGGAAAGGCAGAGACCCAGTACTTC; CDR3: CASSLDRGKAETQYF
D: .; V: TRBV7-9; size: .; J: TRBJ2-7; length: 13; DNA: TGTGCCAGCAGCTTAAAGGGGTTCTGCGAGCAGTACTTC; CDR3: CASSLKGFCEQYF
D: TRBD1; V: TRBV28; size: .; J: TRBJ2-1; length: 16; DNA: TGTGCCAGCAGTTTTGGGGACAGGGGGCGCATGGTTGAGCAGTTCTTC; CDR3: CASSFGDRGRMVEQFF
D: TRBD1; V: TRBV4-2; size: .; J: TRBJ1-4; length: 15; DNA: TGTGCCAGCAGCCCCCCGACAGGGTCTAATGAAAAACTGTTTTTT; CDR3: CASSPPTGSNEKLFF
D: .; V: TRBV6-6; size: .; J: TRBJ1-1; length: 15; DNA: TGTGCCAGCCTTGCCGACCGGAGGGGAAACACTGAAGCTTTCTTT; CDR3: CASLADRRGNTEAFF
D: TRBD2; V: TRBV4-1; size: .; J: TRBJ2-7; length: 16; DNA: TGCGCCAGCAGCCATGATTATAGCGGGAAAACCTACGAGCAGTACTTC; CDR3: CASSHDYSGKTYEQYF
D: TRBD1; V: TRBV20-1; size: .; J: TRBJ2-7; length: 14; DNA: TGCAGTGCCTCCCCCCGGGACAGGTCCTACGAGCAGTACTTC; CDR3: CSASPRDRSYEQYF
D: .; V: TRBV3-1; size: .; J: TRBJ2-7; length: 15; DNA: TGTGCCAGCAGCCCGGGCCTCCAGTCCCTCTACGAGCAGTACTTC; CDR3: CASSPGLQSLYEQYF
D: .; V: TRBV29-1; size: .; J: TRBJ2-7; length: 11; DNA: TGCAGCATAGGGACGGCAGGCGAGCAGTACTTC; CDR3: CSIGTAGEQYF
D: TRBD1; V: TRBV7-8; size: .; J: TRBJ2-7; length: 13; DNA: TGTGCCAGCGGGCGGGGACAGGCCTACGAGCAGTACTTC; CDR3: CASGRGQAYEQYF
D: .; V: TRBV2; size: .; J: TRBJ2-1; length: 11; DNA: TGTGCCAGCATCGGAAGCAATGAGCAGTTCTTC; CDR3: CASIGSNEQFF
D: .; V: TRBV10-2; size: .; J: TRBJ1-1; length: 13; DNA: TGCGCCAGCAGTTGGGAGAGTAGCACTGAAGCTTTCTTT; CDR3: CASSWESSTEAFF
D: .; V: TRBV5-1; size: .; J: TRBJ2-1; length: 16; DNA: TGCGCCAGCAGCTTGCATGGGTCCGGCCCCTACAATGAGCAGTTCTTC; CDR3: CASSLHGSGPYNEQFF
D: .; V: TRBV27; size: .; J: TRBJ1-1; length: 14; DNA: TGTGCCAGCGGCCTAATCCCCGACAGCACTGAAGCTTTCTTT; CDR3: CASGLIPDSTEAFF
D: TRBD2; V: TRBV20-1; size: few; J: TRBJ2-5; length: 14; DNA: TGCAGTGCTAGGACTAGCGGGCGCCAAGAGACCCAGTACTTC; CDR3: CSARTSGRQETQYF
D: .; V: TRBV29-1; size: .; J: TRBJ1-1; length: 12; DNA: TGCAGCGTTCAGGGGAGGGACACTGAAGCTTTCTTT; CDR3: CSVQGRDTEAFF
D: .; V: TRBV7-9; size: few; J: TRBJ2-3; length: 15; DNA: TGTGCCAGCAGTCCCCTGGGGGCGCACACAGATACGCAGTATTTT; CDR3: CASSPLGAHTDTQYF
D: .; V: TRBV4-1; size: few; J: TRBJ2-5; length: 12; DNA: TGCGCCAGCAGCCAACTACGTGGGACCCAGTACTTC; CDR3: CASSQLRGTQYF
D: TRBD2; V: TRBV20-1; size: few; J: TRBJ2-1; length: 14; DNA: TGCAGTGCTAGTTCTAGCGGGAGCTTTAATGAGCAGTTCTTC; CDR3: CSASSSGSFNEQFF
D: TRBD2; V: TRBV6-6; size: few; J: TRBJ2-3; length: 15; DNA: TGTGCCAGCAGCCCTCTAGCGGGCTTTCGAGATACGCAGTATTTT; CDR3: CASSPLAGFRDTQYF
D: .; V: TRBV7-9; size: few; J: TRBJ2-1; length: 17; DNA: TGTGCCAGCAGCTCCCTTCAGGACTTCCTGACCTACAATGAGCAGTTCTTC; CDR3: CASSSLQDFLTYNEQFF
D: TRBD1; V: TRBV5-6; size: .; J: TRBJ1-2; length: 18; DNA: TGTGCCAGCAGCCGCGGGAGAGACGGGACAGGGAGGAACTATGGCTACACCTTC; CDR3: CASSRGRDGTGRNYGYTF
D: .; V: TRBV28; size: .; J: TRBJ2-7; length: 12; DNA: TGTGCCAGCAGTTTATGGGGTCGAGAGCAGTACTTC; CDR3: CASSLWGREQYF